The present T cell receptor beta chain was sequenced within a study of blood T cell repertoires in COVID-19. Turning to the study itself: Acute-phase and convalescent COVID-19 samples originated in the United States, Italy and Spain.

Trimming removed 3 bases at V and 1 base at J, with 14 bases between. Germline V lookup: CDR1 SGHKS, CDR2 YYEKEE (reference sequence). This CDR3 region has 16 residues. Data came from immunoSEQ multiplex PCR; TCRdb stores just in-frame clones and leaves some out. The sample contains around 300,000 clones, roughly 86% of which appear only once. Those who participated ranged in age from roughly 18 to 90 years and resided in around 22 US areas. Donors were grouped by their self-reported clinical history. Before being deemed recovered, Cohort 3 donors had two negative PCRs, clearance, or symptom resolution.

Sequenced sample: PBMCs or T cells enriched from blood (not recorded which). This chain uses TRBV5-5 with TRBJ2-1, with D maybe TRBD1 (5 bases). The clonotype was recovered from a woman aged 25 to 39 who had recovered from COVID-19. This CDR3 reads CASSSEPGFSYNEQFF. CDR3 DNA sequence: TGTGCCAGCAGCTCGGAGCCAGGGTTTTCCTACAATGAGCAGTTCTTC.